One sample yielded the 20 T cell receptor beta chains listed below, sequenced in a study of T cell responses to AZD1222 COVID-19 vaccine. Sequencing was performed with immunoSEQ multiplex PCR; in TCRdb, only in-frame clones are kept and a portion is missing. Here the sample spans around 110,000 clones, 80% to 90% being singletons. The sequencing used peripheral blood, collected on day 0 of MenACWY control vaccination. All receptors come from an adult in good health.

The genes are TRBV24-1 and TRBJ2-1; TRBD2 matches at 14 bases. The germline V gene encodes CDR1 KGHDR and CDR2 SFDVKD. The V and J ends lost 5 bases and 3 bases, in that order; junction bases with no gene match: 8. This CDR3 is built from 18 residues. The CDR3 spells CATSGQTSGGAFYNEQFF. The CDR3 bases are TGTGCCACCAGTGGTCAGACTAGCGGGGGGGCCTTCTACAATGAGCAGTTCTTC.

This clone occurred once. V and J are TRBV25-1 and TRBJ1-4, with 9 bases fitting TRBD1. Germline values: CDR1 MGHDK, CDR2 SYGVNS. V lost 3 bases and J lost 8; bases outside the gene matches: 13. This CDR3 comprises 17 residues. The CDR3 nucleotides read TGTGCCAGCAGTGATATGGGACAGGGTCGGATGGTGGAAAAACTGTTTTTT. Its protein is CASSDMGQGRMVEKLFF.

The V and J genes are TRBV28 and TRBJ1-4; the match to TRBD1 covers 11 bases. J was trimmed by 7 bases and V by 3 bases; bases with no gene match: 10. Per germline, CDR1 MDHEN and CDR2 SYDVKM. The CDR3 has 17 residues. CDR3 in amino acids: CASSFLGQGVLSEKLFF. The CDR3 DNA reads as TGTGCCAGCAGTTTTCTGGGACAGGGGGTTCTGTCTGAAAAACTGTTTTTT.

In its sample, this clone was seen once. This rearrangement joins TRBV7-8 to TRBJ2-5, with D possibly matching TRBD2 (6 bases). The CDR3 consists of 15 residues. V dropped 7 bases and J dropped 3 bases, with 18 bases sitting between them. Germline CDR1 reads SGHVS; CDR2 reads FQNEAQ. The CDR3 DNA reads as TGTGCCAGCACCCGCTATTCCGGGGGTGAAGAGACCCAGTACTTC. Protein: CASTRYSGGEETQYF.

This chain joins TRBV4-2 and TRBJ2-3, with 10 bases that match TRBD2. V lost 0 bases and J lost 6; bases outside the gene matches: 9. Germline CDR1 reads LGHNA; CDR2 reads YNFKEQ. This CDR3 contains 17 residues. CDR3: CASSQDNGAGGPDTQYF. As DNA, the CDR3 is TGTGCCAGCAGCCAAGATAATGGAGCGGGGGGGCCGGATACGCAGTATTTT.

The V and J genes are TRBV6-5 and TRBJ1-5; no reliable D call. Trimming cost V 8 bases and J 3 bases, with 8 bases left between them. CDR1 and CDR2 from the germline V gene are MNHEY and SVGAGI. CDR3 length: 12 amino acids. This chain's CDR3 is CASESYNQPQHF. DNA of the CDR3: TGTGCCAGCGAAAGCTACAATCAGCCCCAGCATTTT.

Written as DNA, the CDR3 is TGTGCCAGCAGTACGGGGTGGGGGTTCAGGCTAGGGCTCCGGGATGAGCAGTTCTTC. Encoded protein: CASSTGWGFRLGLRDEQFF. The chain uses TRBV28 and TRBJ2-1, with D possibly being TRBD1 or TRBD2 (5 bases each). CDR1 is MDHEN and CDR2 is SYDVKM in the germline V gene. The germline V and J ends were trimmed by 5 bases and 8 bases, with 31 bases remaining between them. This CDR3 comprises 19 residues.

This sequence joins TRBV5-4 and TRBJ1-2; D not resolved. This CDR3 has 13 amino acids. The V end lost 0 bases, the J end lost 6 bases, and 9 bases lay between the germline ends. Germline lookup yields CDR1 SGHNT and CDR2 YYREEE (reference sequence). This chain's CDR3 is CASSLVNVDGYTF. The CDR3 DNA reads TGTGCCAGCAGCTTGGTAAACGTGGATGGCTACACCTTC.

The chain links TRBV7-8 to TRBJ2-7; tentative D call: TRBD1 (6 bases). Trimming shortened V by 6 bases and J by 2 bases, and 17 bases separated the two germline ends. Germline CDR1 is SGHVS and CDR2 is FQNEAQ. The CDR3 has 15 amino acids. CDR3 nucleotide sequence: TGTGCCAGCAGAAACGATGGGACACACCCCTACGAGCAGTACTTC. Its protein product is CASRNDGTHPYEQYF.

The chain recombines TRBV6-6 with TRBJ1-6, with a possible D match to TRBD1 (6 bases). This CDR3 contains 14 residues. Trimming removed 4 bases at V and 9 bases at J, with 13 bases between. In germline, CDR1 is MNHNY, CDR2 SVGAGI (reference sequence). The DNA for the CDR3 is TGTGCCAGCAGTTTTCGACAGGACTCTTCACCCCTCCACTTT. Encoded protein: CASSFRQDSSPLHF.

This clone was observed a single time. The chain joins TRBV12-3 or TRBV12-4 to TRBJ2-3; the D gene is possibly TRBD1 (5 bases). V lost 10 bases, J lost 4 bases, and 15 bases lay in between. This CDR3 contains 13 residues. The chain's CDR3 is CATATDLPDTQYF. DNA of the CDR3: TGTGCCACCGCGACAGATTTACCAGATACGCAGTATTTT.

The chain couples TRBV28 to TRBJ2-2; 7 positions agree with TRBD2. This CDR3 contains 16 residues. The germline CDR1 and CDR2 sequences are MDHEN and SYDVKM. J gave up 6 bases and V 4 bases, and 11 bases lay outside the gene matches. The CDR3 bases are TGTGCCAGCAGTTACCCCGGGAGGACAACTCCCGGGGAGCTGTTTTTT. It specifies CASSYPGRTTPGELFF.

The chain has TRBV10-3 and TRBJ2-5; D is possibly TRBD2 (5 bases). Germline CDR1 ENHRY, CDR2 SYGVKD. Trimming removed 1 base from V and 2 bases from J, with 14 bases in between. This CDR3 region has 16 residues. The CDR3 DNA is TGTGCCATCAGTGAGTGGAAGGACTCTGGACAAGAGACCCAGTACTTC. Its protein is CAISEWKDSGQETQYF.

This clone appeared a single time. The rearrangement uses TRBV7-3 and TRBJ1-2, with TRBD1 matching 12 bases. Germline V gene data show CDR1 as SGHTA and CDR2 as FQGTGA. This CDR3 has 15 residues. J was trimmed by 6 bases and V by 5 bases; bases with no gene match: 7. CDR3 DNA sequence: TGTGCCAGCAGCGCCGGGACAGGGGGCTTCGATGGCTACACCTTC. Its translation: CASSAGTGGFDGYTF.

The rearrangement links TRBV4-3 to TRBJ2-1; 12 bases agree with TRBD2. CDR3 length: 16 residues. Unmatched junction bases numbered 7, after V lost 6 bases and J lost 4 bases. Germline-derived CDR1 and CDR2 are LGHNA and YSLEER. This chain's CDR3 is CASSHTSGGSYNEQFF. In DNA, the CDR3 is TGCGCCAGCAGTCACACTAGCGGGGGGTCATACAATGAGCAGTTCTTC.

V gene TRBV6-6 combines with J gene TRBJ1-1; maybe TRBD1 (6 bases). V dropped 4 bases and J dropped 6 bases, with 12 bases sitting between them. In germline, CDR1 is MNHNY, CDR2 SVGAGI (reference sequence). The CDR3 runs 13 residues. CDR3 coding DNA: TGTGCCAGCAGTTCTACAGGGAATTCTGAAGCTTTCTTT. Protein product: CASSSTGNSEAFF.

The rearrangement joins TRBV4-3 to TRBJ1-4, with D uncertain. Between the trimmed V and J ends, which lost 1 base and 6 bases, there was a span of 6 bases. The germline V gene encodes CDR1 LGHNA and CDR2 YSLEER. This CDR3 comprises 13 residues. CDR3 in amino acids: CASSQVGDEKLFF. In DNA form, the CDR3 reads TGCGCCAGCAGCCAAGTTGGAGATGAAAAACTGTTTTTT.

The CDR3 nucleotides read TGTGCCAGCAGCTTGAGTCCACAGGTCTCCTACGAGCAGTACTTC. This codes for CASSLSPQVSYEQYF. This chain joins TRBV5-4 and TRBJ2-7; a possible D gene is TRBD1 (5 bases). This CDR3 is built from 15 residues. Germline V lookup: CDR1 SGHNT, CDR2 YYREEE (reference sequence). The V and J ends lost 1 base and 0 bases respectively, with 11 bases between them.

The genes are TRBV7-9 and TRBJ1-1; 7 bases match TRBD1. The CDR3 consists of 13 residues. J gave up 5 bases and V 5 bases, and 5 bases lay outside the gene matches. The germline CDR1 and CDR2 sequences are SEHNR and FQNEAQ (reference sequence). DNA for the CDR3: TGTGCCAGCAGCGAGGGACAGCCGACTGAAGCTTTCTTT. Amino acids: CASSEGQPTEAFF.

The rearrangement links TRBV9 to TRBJ2-5; a weak D match, TRBD1 (6 bases). CDR3 size: 15 residues. CDR1 is SGDLS, CDR2 YYNGEE, per germline. The V and J ends lost 3 bases and 4 bases respectively, with 16 bases between them. Here the CDR3 reads CASSAGTEGVETQYF. The CDR3 region has the DNA TGTGCCAGCAGCGCAGGGACCGAGGGGGTAGAGACCCAGTACTTC.